Below, 20 T cell receptor beta chains from the same sample are listed, as sequenced in a study of T-cell memory formation after mild COVID-19. TCRdb processed the 5' RACE reads anew with MiXCR; each CDR3 protein has one entry. Among roughly 110,000 distinct CDR3 sequences listed, 14% were seen once. The sequenced sample consisted of PBMCs or a T cell subset sorted from them (not recorded which). Receptor source: a man between 18 and 29 years old who had mild COVID-19 (a few samples of this study predate the infection). Cell type and time point are not known.

This clonotype appeared a few times. V gene TRBV7-2 combines with J gene TRBJ2-2; D is ambiguous. Germline lookup yields CDR1 SGHTA and CDR2 FQGNSA. The CDR3 loop spans 11 amino acids. The V gene lost 1 base and the J gene lost 9 bases, with 3 bases spanning the gap. The CDR3 bases are TGTGCCAGCAGCTTAGGATGGGAGCTGTTTTTT. Its protein is CASSLGWELFF.

This clonotype occurred many times. CDR3: CASSLTGIGNEQFF. CDR3 DNA sequence: TGCGCCAGCAGCTTGACAGGGATCGGGAATGAGCAGTTCTTC. The chain carries TRBV5-1 and TRBJ2-1; D is possibly TRBD1 (6 bases). V was trimmed by 1 base and J by 7 bases, leaving 12 bases between them. Germline CDR1 SGHRS, CDR2 YFSETQ. This CDR3 has 14 residues.

This clonotype was seen only a few times. CDR3 bases: TGTGCCAGCAGACGTCCTAGGATGGCGATCTCCTACAATGAGCAGTTCTTC. Translating it yields CASRRPRMAISYNEQFF. V gene TRBV5-4 combines with J gene TRBJ2-1; no clear D gene. Per germline, CDR1 SGHNT and CDR2 YYREEE (reference sequence). CDR3 length: 17 residues. V shed 5 bases and J shed 0 bases, with 18 bases lying between them.

This clonotype was recorded a few times. The rearrangement joins TRBV7-2 to TRBJ1-5, with D unclear. This CDR3 comprises 13 residues. Germline V gene data show CDR1 as SGHTA and CDR2 as FQGNSA. The ends were cut back, 4 bases at V and 10 bases at J, with 14 bases in the middle. The CDR3 loop reads CASSYGVVRPQHF. The CDR3 region has the DNA TGTGCCAGCAGCTATGGGGTAGTTCGTCCCCAGCATTTT. Drawing the rest from reference TRBV7-2 and TRBJ1-5, the complete variable domain is GAGVSQSPSNKVTEKGKDVELRCDPISGHTALYWYRQSLGQGLEFLIYFQGNSAPDKSGLPSDRFSAERTGGSVSTLTIQRTQQEDSAVYLCASSYGVVRPQHFGDGTRLSIL.

The sample holds a few counts of this clonotype. The CDR3 protein is CASSWTGLYEQYV. DNA for the CDR3: TGTGCCAGCAGTTGGACAGGGCTCTACGAGCAGTACGTC. This chain links TRBV2 with TRBJ2-7; the match to TRBD1 covers 8 bases. The J segment lost 3 bases and the V segment lost 5 bases, leaving 3 bases of the junction unmatched. The CDR3 runs to 13 residues. Looked up from germline, CDR1 is SNHLY and CDR2 is FYNNEI.

This clonotype was seen only a few times. The V gene is TRBV7-9, the J gene TRBJ1-2; 9 bases are a match to TRBD1. The V and J ends lost 4 bases and 6 bases, in that order; junction bases with no gene match: 9. Looked up from germline, CDR1 is SEHNR and CDR2 is FQNEAQ (reference sequence). The CDR3 spans 15 residues. CDR3: CASSSAGTGLHGYTF. CDR3 nucleotides: TGTGCCAGCAGCTCTGCCGGGACAGGGCTTCATGGCTACACCTTC.

This clonotype was counted a single time. V usage is TRBV10-2 and J usage is TRBJ2-7; the D is unclear. In germline, CDR1 is WSHSY, CDR2 SAAADI. The V end was cut by 10 bases, the J end by 4 bases, with 17 bases between. This CDR3 has 13 residues. CDR3: CATKPSDVYEQYF. In nucleotides, the CDR3 is TGCGCCACTAAGCCCTCAGACGTTTACGAGCAGTACTTC.

This clonotype was seen more than once but under ten times. This chain joins TRBV7-9 and TRBJ2-1; maybe TRBD1 (6 bases). Germline loops: CDR1 SEHNR, CDR2 FQNEAQ (reference sequence). Trimming pared 7 bases from V and 9 bases from J, leaving 16 bases between. CDR3 length: 13 residues. The CDR3 region is CASIREGVTEQFF. Written as DNA, the CDR3 is TGTGCCAGCATACGCGAGGGGGTCACTGAGCAGTTCTTC.

This sequence joins TRBV4-1 and TRBJ2-5; D not resolved. V lost 1 base and J lost 0, with 9 bases in between. The CDR3 is made up of 15 amino acids. Germline CDR1 MGHRA, CDR2 YSYEKL. The DNA of the CDR3 is TGCGCCAGCAGCCAAGTATCCACGTACCAAGAGACCCAGTACTTC. It encodes CASSQVSTYQETQYF.

The gene calls are TRBV7-8 and TRBJ2-5, with 9 bases that match TRBD2. The CDR3 length is 15 residues. Germline CDR1 is SGHVS and CDR2 is FQNEAQ. Unmatched junction bases numbered 3, after V lost 4 bases and J lost 0 bases. The CDR3 sequence: CASSSGLAYQETQYF. CDR3 sequence (DNA): TGTGCCAGCAGCTCCGGACTAGCGTACCAAGAGACCCAGTACTTC.

This clonotype was seen a handful of times. The chain uses TRBV5-1 and TRBJ2-7; D assignment may be TRBD1 or TRBD2 (5 bases each). The CDR3 spans 13 residues. Germline values: CDR1 SGHRS, CDR2 YFSETQ. V lost 1 base and J lost 3, with 8 bases in between. The CDR3 DNA reads as TGCGCCAGCAGCTTGAGGGACCACTACGAGCAGTACTTC. It specifies CASSLRDHYEQYF.

This clonotype came up a few times. This chain connects TRBV4-1 to TRBJ2-4; 15 bases line up with TRBD2. The length of the CDR3 is 21 residues. V shed 0 bases and J 6 bases; nucleotides not matched to a gene: 15. Per germline, CDR1 MGHRA and CDR2 YSYEKL. DNA of the CDR3: TGCGCCAGCAGCCAAGAACGCCGAGAGTGGACTAGCGGGGGGGCCTTAAACATTCAGTACTTC. Encoded protein: CASSQERREWTSGGALNIQYF.

This clonotype was detected only a few times. V and J are TRBV5-1 and TRBJ2-5; D is unclear. The V end was cut by 4 bases, the J end by 5 bases, with 15 bases between. The CDR3 is made up of 14 amino acids. Germline assignment: CDR1 SGHRS and CDR2 YFSETQ. The chain's CDR3 is CASSPDNPRETQYF. CDR3 DNA sequence: TGCGCCAGCAGCCCTGACAATCCCCGGGAGACCCAGTACTTC.

This clonotype was found a few times. This chain uses TRBV4-1 with TRBJ1-5; unclear D gene. V shed 0 bases and J shed 5 bases, with 8 bases lying between them. Germline V lookup: CDR1 MGHRA, CDR2 YSYEKL. There are 14 residues in the CDR3. The CDR3 region has the DNA TGCGCCAGCAGCCAAGAAAGGGAGTATCAGCCCCAGCATTTT. This codes for CASSQEREYQPQHF.

This clonotype was counted between two and nine times. The chain couples TRBV7-9 to TRBJ2-1, with a tentative D call TRBD1 (6 bases). The CDR3 extends over 14 amino acids. Per germline, CDR1 SEHNR and CDR2 FQNEAQ (reference sequence). Deletions cut 3 bases from V and 3 bases from J, with 9 bases between. The CDR3 is CASSFATGYNEQFF. CDR3 bases: TGTGCCAGCAGCTTTGCGACAGGCTACAATGAGCAGTTCTTC. The full variable domain, completed using reference TRBV7-9 and TRBJ2-1, is DTGVSQNPRHKITKRGQNVTFRCDPISEHNRLYWYRQTLGQGPEFLTYFQNEAQLEKSRLLSDRFSAERPKGSFSTLEIQRTEQGDSAMYLCASSFATGYNEQFFGPGTRLTVL.

This clonotype was seen a handful of times. This chain links TRBV18 with TRBJ2-7; no definite D call. V was pared by 6 bases and J by 3 bases, with 12 bases between. The germline gives CDR1 KGHSH, CDR2 LQKENI. This CDR3 is 13 amino acids long. The CDR3 loop reads CASSLKTGYEQYV. The CDR3 DNA is TGTGCCAGCTCGCTTAAGACGGGCTACGAGCAGTACGTC.

In this sample, this clonotype turned up a few times. This sequence joins TRBV7-3 and TRBJ2-1, with 10 bases fitting TRBD1. The CDR3 totals 16 residues. Germline loops: CDR1 SGHTA, CDR2 FQGTGA. Losses at the gene ends were 4 bases for V and 3 bases for J; bases not matched to a gene: 6. In DNA, the CDR3 is TGTGCCAGCAGCTCCGGGACAGGGGACATCTACAATGAGCAGTTCTTC. Translating it yields CASSSGTGDIYNEQFF.

Worth noting for this clonotype: Compared with germline, one end of the junction differs, possibly owing to a read error. The CDR3 sequence: CASSETTSGGTTYTQYF. The CDR3 DNA reads TGTGCCAGCAGTGAAACGACTAGCGGGGGGACCACATATACGCAGTATTTT. The rearrangement joins TRBV2 to TRBJ2-3; 13 bases match TRBD2. The CDR3 spans 17 residues. The germline V gene has CDR1 SNHLY and CDR2 FYNNEI.

The chain recombines TRBV6-5 with TRBJ2-1; 8 bases agree with TRBD1. The germline gives CDR1 MNHEY, CDR2 SVGAGI. J was trimmed by 6 bases and V by 0 bases; bases with no gene match: 1. The CDR3 length is 14 residues. The CDR3 reads CASSYSGQVNEQFF. The CDR3 DNA is TGTGCCAGCAGTTACTCGGGACAGGTCAATGAGCAGTTCTTC.

J is TRBJ2-7 and V is TRBV5-6, with D perhaps matching TRBD1 (6 bases). V lost 2 bases, J lost 3 bases, and 12 bases lay in between. The CDR3 has 14 amino acids. Germline V gene sequence: CDR1 SGHDT, CDR2 YYEEEE. The CDR3 protein is CASSFGTGLYEQYV. CDR3 in DNA: TGTGCCAGCAGCTTCGGTACAGGGCTCTACGAGCAGTACGTC.